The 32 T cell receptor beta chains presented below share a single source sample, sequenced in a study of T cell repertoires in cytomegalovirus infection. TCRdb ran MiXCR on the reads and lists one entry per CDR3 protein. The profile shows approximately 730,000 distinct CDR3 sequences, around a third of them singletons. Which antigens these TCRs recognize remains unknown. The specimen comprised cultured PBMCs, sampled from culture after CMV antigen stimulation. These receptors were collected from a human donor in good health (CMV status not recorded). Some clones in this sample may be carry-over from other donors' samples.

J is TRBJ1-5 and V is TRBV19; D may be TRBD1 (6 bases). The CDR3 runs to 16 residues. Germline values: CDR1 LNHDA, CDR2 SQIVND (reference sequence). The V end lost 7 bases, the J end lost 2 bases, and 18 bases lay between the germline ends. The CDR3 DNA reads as TGTGCCAGTACCCCTCCCCCGACAGGCGGCAATCAGCCCCAGCATTTT. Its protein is CASTPPPTGGNQPQHF.

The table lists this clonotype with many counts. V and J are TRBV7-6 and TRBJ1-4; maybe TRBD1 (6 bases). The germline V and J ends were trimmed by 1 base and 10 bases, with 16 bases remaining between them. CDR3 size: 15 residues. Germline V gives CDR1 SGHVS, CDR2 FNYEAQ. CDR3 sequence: CASSLDPTGFGKLFF. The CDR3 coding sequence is TGTGCCAGCAGCTTAGACCCCACAGGGTTCGGAAAACTGTTTTTT.

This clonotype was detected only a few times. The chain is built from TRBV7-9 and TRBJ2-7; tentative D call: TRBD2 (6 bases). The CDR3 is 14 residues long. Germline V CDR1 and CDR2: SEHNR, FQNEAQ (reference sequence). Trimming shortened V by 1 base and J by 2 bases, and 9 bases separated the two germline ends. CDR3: CASSLDRTTYEQYF. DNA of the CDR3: TGTGCCAGCAGCTTAGACAGGACTACCTACGAGCAGTACTTC.

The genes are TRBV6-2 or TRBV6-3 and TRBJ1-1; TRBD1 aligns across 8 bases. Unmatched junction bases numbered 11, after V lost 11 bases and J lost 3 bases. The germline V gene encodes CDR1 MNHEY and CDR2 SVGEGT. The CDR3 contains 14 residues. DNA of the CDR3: TGTGCCGGCCGGGACAGGAGGACAGACACTGAAGCTTTCTTT. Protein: CAGRDRRTDTEAFF.

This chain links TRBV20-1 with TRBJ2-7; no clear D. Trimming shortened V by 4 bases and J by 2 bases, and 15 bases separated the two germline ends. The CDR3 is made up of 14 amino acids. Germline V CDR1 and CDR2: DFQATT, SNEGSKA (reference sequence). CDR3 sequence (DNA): TGCAGTGCTATGAACCGACGGAACACCTACGAGCAGTACTTC. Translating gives CSAMNRRNTYEQYF.

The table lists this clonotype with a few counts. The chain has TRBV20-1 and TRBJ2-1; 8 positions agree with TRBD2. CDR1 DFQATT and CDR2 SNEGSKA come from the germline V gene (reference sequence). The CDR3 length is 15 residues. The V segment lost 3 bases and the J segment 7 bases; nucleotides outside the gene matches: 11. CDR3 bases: TGCAGTGCTAGGCCTCTGCGGGGGGCTCAAAATGAGCAGTTCTTC. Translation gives CSARPLRGAQNEQFF.

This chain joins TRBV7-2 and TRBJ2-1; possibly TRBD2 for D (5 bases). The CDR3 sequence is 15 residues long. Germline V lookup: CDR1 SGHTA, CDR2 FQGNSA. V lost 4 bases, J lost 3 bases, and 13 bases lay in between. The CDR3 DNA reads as TGTGCCAGCAGCTCCGAGCCGGAGGACTACAATGAGCAGTTCTTC. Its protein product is CASSSEPEDYNEQFF.

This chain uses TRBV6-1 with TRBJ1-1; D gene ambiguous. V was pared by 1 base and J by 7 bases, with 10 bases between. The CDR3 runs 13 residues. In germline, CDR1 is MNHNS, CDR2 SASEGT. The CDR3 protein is CASSEGKLGEAFF. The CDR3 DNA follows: TGTGCCAGCAGTGAAGGAAAGCTTGGTGAAGCTTTCTTT.

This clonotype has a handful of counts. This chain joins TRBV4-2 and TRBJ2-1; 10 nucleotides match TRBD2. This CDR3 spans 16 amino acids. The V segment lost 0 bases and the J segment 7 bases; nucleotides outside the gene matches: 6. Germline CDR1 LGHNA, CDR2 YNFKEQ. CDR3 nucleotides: TGTGCCAGCAGCCAAGAGTTACTAGCGGGGAAGAATGAGCAGTTCTTC. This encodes CASSQELLAGKNEQFF.

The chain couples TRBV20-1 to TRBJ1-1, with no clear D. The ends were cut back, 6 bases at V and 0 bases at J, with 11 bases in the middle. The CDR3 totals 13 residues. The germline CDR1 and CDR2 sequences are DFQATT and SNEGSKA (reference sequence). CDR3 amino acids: CSAAVLLNTEAFF. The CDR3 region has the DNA TGCAGTGCCGCGGTATTGCTGAACACTGAAGCTTTCTTT.

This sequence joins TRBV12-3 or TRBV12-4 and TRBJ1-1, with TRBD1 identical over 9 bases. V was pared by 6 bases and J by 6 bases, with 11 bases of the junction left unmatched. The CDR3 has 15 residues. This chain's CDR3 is CASRPRDRGVSEAFF. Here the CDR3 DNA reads TGTGCCAGCAGGCCGAGAGACAGGGGGGTTTCTGAAGCTTTCTTT.

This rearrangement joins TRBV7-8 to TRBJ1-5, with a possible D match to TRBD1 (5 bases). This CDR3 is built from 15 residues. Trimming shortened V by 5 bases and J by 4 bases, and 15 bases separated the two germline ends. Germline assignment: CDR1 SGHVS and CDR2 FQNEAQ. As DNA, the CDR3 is TGTGCCAGCAGCCCCCGGGCTGGGGGGAATCAGCCCCAGCATTTT. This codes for CASSPRAGGNQPQHF.

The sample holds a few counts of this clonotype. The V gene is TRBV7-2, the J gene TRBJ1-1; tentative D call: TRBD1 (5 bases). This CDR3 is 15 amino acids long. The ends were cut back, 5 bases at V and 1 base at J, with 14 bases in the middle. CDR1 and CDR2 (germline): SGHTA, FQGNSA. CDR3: CASSLGRSWNTEAFF. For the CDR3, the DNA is TGTGCCAGCAGCCTGGGACGCTCGTGGAACACTGAAGCTTTCTTT.

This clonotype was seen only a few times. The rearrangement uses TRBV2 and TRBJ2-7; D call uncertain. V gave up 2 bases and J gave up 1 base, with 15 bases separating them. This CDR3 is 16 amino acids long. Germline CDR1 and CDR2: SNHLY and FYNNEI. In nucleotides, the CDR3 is TGTGCCAGCAGTGAATGGGGATTGACGGGTTCCTACGAGCAGTACTTC. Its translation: CASSEWGLTGSYEQYF.

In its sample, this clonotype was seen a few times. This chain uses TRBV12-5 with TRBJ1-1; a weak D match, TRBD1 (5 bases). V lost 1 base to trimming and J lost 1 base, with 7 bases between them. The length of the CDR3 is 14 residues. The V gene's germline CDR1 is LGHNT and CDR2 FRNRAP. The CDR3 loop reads CASGLGQGNTEAFF. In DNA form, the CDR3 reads TGTGCTAGTGGTTTGGGCCAGGGGAACACTGAAGCTTTCTTT. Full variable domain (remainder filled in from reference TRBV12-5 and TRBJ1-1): DARVTQTPRHKVTEMGQEVTMRCQPILGHNTVFWYRQTMMQGLELLAYFRNRAPLDDSGMPKDRFSAEMPDATLATLKIQPSEPRDSAVYFCASGLGQGNTEAFFGQGTRLTVV.

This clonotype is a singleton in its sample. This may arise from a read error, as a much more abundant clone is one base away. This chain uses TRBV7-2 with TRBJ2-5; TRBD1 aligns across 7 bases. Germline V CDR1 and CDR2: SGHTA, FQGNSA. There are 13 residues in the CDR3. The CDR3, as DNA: TGTGCCAGCAGATTCGGGACAGTAGAGATCCAGTACTTC. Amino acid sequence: CASRFGTVEIQYF.

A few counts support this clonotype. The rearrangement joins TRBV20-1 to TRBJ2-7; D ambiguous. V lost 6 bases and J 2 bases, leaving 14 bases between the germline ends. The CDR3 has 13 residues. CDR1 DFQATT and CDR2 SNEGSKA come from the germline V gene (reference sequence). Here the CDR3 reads CSAVRTPTYEQYF. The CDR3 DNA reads TGCAGTGCGGTTAGGACCCCAACCTACGAGCAGTACTTC.

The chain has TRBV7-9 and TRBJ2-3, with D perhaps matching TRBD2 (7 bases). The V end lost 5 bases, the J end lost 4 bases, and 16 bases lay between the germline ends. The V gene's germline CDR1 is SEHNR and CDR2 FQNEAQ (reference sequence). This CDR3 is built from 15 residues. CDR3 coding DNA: TGTGCCAGCAGCCCAGGGGCGGGGGAGTCAGATACGCAGTATTTT. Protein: CASSPGAGESDTQYF. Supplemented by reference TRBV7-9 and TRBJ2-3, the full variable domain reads DTGVSQNPRHKITKRGQNVTFRCDPISEHNRLYWYRQTLGQGPEFLTYFQNEAQLEKSRLLSDRFSAERPKGSFSTLEIQRTEQGDSAMYLCASSPGAGESDTQYFGPGTRLTVL.

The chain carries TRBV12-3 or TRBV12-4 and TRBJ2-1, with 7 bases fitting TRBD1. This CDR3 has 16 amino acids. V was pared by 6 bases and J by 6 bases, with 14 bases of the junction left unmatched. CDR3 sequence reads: CASSPIDRAPRNEQFF. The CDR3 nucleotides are TGTGCCAGCAGCCCAATTGACAGGGCTCCGCGCAATGAGCAGTTCTTC.

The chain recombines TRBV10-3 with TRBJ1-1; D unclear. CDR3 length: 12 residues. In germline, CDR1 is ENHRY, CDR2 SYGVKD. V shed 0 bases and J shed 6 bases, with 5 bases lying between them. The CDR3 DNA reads TGTGCCATCAGTGAGTCGGGCTCTGAAGCTTTCTTT. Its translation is CAISESGSEAFF.

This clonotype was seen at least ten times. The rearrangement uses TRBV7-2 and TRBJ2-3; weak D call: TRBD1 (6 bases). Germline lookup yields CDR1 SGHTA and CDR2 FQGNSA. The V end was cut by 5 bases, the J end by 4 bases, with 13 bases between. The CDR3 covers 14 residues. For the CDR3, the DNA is TGTGCCAGCAGCAACAACAGGGACGCAGATACGCAGTATTTT. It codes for CASSNNRDADTQYF.

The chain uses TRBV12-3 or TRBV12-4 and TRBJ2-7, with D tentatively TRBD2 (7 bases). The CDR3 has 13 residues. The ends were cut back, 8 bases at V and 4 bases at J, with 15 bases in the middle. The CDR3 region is CASSEGGMYEQYF. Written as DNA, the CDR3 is TGTGCCAGCTCAGAGGGGGGGATGTACGAGCAGTACTTC.

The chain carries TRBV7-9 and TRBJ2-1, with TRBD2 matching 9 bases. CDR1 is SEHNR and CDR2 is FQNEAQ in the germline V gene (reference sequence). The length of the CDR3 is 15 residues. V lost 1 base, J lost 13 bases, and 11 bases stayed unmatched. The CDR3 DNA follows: TGTGCCAGCAGCTTAGAGGGACTAGCTCAAATGAAACAGTTCTTC. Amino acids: CASSLEGLAQMKQFF.

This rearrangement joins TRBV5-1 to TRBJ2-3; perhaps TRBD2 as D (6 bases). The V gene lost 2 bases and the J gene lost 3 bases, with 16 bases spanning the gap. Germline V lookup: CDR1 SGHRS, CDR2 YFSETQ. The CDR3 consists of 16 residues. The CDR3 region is CASSFGAGLGTDTQYF. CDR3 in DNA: TGCGCCAGCAGCTTCGGTGCGGGGCTAGGAACAGATACGCAGTATTTT.

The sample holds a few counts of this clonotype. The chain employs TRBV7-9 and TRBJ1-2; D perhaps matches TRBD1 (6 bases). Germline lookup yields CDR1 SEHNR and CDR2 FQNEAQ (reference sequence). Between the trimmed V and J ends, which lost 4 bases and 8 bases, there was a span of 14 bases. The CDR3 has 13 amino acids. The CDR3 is CASSSTGILGYTF. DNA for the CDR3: TGTGCCAGCAGCTCTACAGGGATATTAGGCTACACCTTC.

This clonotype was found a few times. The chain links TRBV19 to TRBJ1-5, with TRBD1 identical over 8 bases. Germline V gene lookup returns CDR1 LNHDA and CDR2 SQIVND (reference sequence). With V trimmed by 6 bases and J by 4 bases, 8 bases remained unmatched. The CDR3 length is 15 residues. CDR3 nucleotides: TGTGCCAGTAGCCGAAGGACAGGGCCAAATCAGCCCCAGCATTTT. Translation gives CASSRRTGPNQPQHF.

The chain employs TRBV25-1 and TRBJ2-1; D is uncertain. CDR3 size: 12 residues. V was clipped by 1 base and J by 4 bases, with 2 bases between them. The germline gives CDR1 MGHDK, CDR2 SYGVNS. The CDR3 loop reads CASSEFYNEQFF. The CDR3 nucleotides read TGTGCCAGCAGTGAATTTTACAATGAGCAGTTCTTC.

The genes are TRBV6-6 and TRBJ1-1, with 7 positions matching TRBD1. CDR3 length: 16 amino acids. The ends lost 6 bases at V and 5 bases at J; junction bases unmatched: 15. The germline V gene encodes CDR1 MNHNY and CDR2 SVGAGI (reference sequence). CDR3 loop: CASSPAATGRITEAFF. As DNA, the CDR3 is TGTGCCAGCAGCCCAGCAGCGACAGGGAGAATAACTGAAGCTTTCTTT.

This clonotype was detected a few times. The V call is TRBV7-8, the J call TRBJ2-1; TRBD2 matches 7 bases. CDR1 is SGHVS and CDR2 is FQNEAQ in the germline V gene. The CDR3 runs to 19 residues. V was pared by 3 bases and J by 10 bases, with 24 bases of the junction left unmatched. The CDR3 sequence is CASSFSVGGGGSVRREQFF. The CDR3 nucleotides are TGTGCCAGCAGCTTTAGTGTGGGGGGGGGTGGTTCAGTGCGGAGGGAGCAGTTCTTC.

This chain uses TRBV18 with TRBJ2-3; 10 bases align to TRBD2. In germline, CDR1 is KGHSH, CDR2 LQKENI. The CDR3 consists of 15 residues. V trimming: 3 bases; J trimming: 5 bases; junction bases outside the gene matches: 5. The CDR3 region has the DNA TGTGCCAGCTCACCTGTCGCTAGCGGGGGAGATACGCAGTATTTT. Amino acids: CASSPVASGGDTQYF.

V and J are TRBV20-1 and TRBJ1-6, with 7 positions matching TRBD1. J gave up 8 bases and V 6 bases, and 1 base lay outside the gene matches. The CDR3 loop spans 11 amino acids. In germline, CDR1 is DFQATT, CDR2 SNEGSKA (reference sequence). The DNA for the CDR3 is TGCAGTGCCAGGGGGGATTCACCCCTCCACTTT. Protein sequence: CSARGDSPLHF.

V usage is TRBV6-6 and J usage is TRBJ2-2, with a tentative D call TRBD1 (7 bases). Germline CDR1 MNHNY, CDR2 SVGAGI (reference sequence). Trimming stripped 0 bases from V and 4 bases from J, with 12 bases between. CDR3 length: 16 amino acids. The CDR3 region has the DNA TGTGCCAGCAGTTACTCGAACAGGGGAGGCACCGGGGAGCTGTTTTTT. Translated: CASSYSNRGGTGELFF.